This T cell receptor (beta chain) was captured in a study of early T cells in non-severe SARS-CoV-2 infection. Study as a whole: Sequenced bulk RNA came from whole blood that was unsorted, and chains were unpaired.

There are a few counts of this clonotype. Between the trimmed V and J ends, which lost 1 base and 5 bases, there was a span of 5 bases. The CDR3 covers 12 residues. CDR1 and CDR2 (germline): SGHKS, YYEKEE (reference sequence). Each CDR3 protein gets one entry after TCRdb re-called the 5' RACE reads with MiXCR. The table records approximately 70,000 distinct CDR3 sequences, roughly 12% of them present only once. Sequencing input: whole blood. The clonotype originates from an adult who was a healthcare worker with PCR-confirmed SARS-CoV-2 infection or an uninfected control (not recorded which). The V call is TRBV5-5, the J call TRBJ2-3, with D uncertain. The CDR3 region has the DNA TGTGCCAGCAGCTTGACCGGAGATACGCAGTATTTT. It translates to CASSLTGDTQYF.